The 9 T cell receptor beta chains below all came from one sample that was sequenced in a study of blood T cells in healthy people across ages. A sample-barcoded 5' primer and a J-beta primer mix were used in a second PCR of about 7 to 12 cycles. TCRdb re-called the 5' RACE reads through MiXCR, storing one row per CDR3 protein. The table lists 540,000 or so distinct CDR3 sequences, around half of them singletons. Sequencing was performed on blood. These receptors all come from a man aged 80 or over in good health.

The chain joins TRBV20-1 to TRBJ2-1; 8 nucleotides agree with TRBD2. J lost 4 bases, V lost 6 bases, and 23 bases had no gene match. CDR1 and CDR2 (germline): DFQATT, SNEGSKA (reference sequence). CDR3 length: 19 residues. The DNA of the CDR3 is TGCAGTGCCCCACCCATTCAGGGCGGGGGGCCTCTGAGGTACAATGAGCAGTTCTTC. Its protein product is CSAPPIQGGGPLRYNEQFF.

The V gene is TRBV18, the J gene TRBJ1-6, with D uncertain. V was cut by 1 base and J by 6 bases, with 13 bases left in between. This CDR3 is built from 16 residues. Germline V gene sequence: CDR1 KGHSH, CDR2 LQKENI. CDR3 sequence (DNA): TGTGCCAGCTCACCACTGGAGGCTTTGGGTAATTCACCCCTCCACTTT. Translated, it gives CASSPLEALGNSPLHF.

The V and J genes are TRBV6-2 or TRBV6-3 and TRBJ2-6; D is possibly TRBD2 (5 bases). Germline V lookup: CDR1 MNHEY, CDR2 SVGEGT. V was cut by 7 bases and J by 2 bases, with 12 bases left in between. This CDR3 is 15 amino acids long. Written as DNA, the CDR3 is TGTGCCAGCACATCACGAGGGCCTGGGGCCAACGTCCTGACTTTC. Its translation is CASTSRGPGANVLTF.

CDR3 amino acids: CATSRGLDSPLHF. The CDR3 DNA follows: TGTGCCACCTCACGGGGGCTCGATTCACCCCTCCACTTT. The chain is built from TRBV15 and TRBJ1-6, with TRBD1 as a possible D gene (6 bases). Germline assignment: CDR1 LNHNV and CDR2 YYDKDF (reference sequence). Trimming left V 8 bases short and J 8 bases short, with 13 bases between. CDR3 length equals 13 residues. Drawing the rest from reference TRBV15 and TRBJ1-6, the complete variable domain is DAMVIQNPRYQVTQFGKPVTLSCSQTLNHNVMYWYQQKSSQAPKLLFHYYDKDFNNEADTPDNFQSRRPNTSFCFLDIRSPGLGDTAMYLCATSRGLDSPLHFGNGTRLTVT.

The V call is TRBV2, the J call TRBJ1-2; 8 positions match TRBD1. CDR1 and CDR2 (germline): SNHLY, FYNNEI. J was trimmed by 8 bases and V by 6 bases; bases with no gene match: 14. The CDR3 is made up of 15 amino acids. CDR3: CASSKAADREGGYTF. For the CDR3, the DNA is TGTGCCAGCAGCAAAGCGGCGGACAGGGAGGGAGGCTACACCTTC.

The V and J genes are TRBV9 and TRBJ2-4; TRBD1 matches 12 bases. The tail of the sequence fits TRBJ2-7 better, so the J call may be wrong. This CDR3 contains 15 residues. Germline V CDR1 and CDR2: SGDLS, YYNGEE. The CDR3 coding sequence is TGTGCCAGCAGCGAGGGACAGGGGGCACCCTACGAGCAGTACTTC. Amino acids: CASSEGQGAPYEQYF.

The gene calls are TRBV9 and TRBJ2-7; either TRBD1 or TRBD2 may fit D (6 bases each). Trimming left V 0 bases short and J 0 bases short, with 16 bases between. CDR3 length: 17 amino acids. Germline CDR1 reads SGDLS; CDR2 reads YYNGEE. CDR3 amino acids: CASSVGIGGPDSYEQYF. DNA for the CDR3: TGTGCCAGCAGCGTAGGGATCGGGGGCCCTGACTCCTACGAGCAGTACTTC. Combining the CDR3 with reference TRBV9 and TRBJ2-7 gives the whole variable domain DSGVTQTPKHLITATGQRVTLRCSPRSGDLSVYWYQQSLDQGLQFLIQYYNGEERAKGNILERFSAQQFPDLHSELNLSSLELGDSALYFCASSVGIGGPDSYEQYFGPGTRLTVT.

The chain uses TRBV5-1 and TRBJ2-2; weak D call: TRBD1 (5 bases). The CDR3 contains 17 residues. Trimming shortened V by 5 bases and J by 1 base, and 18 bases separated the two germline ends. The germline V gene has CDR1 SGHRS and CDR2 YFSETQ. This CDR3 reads CASRPEIQGLNTGELFF. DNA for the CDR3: TGCGCCAGCAGGCCGGAGATCCAGGGCCTGAACACCGGGGAGCTGTTTTTT.

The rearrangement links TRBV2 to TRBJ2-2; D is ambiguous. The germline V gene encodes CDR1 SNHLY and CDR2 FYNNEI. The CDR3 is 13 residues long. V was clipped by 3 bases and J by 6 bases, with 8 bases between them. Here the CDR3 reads CASSDGFAGELFF. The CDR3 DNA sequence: TGTGCCAGCAGTGACGGGTTCGCCGGGGAGCTGTTTTTT.